The 8 T cell receptor beta chains below come from one sample, sequenced in a study of T cells in Graves' hyperthyroidism and ophthalmopathy (dated by TCRdb to the late 2010s). Receptors were amplified or captured by multiplex PCR. Sequencing was carried out with an Illumina HiSeq 2000. TCR beta CDR3 regions were amplified from RNA transcripts. The first round of RT-PCR for the TCR CDR3 was performed with the HTBI primer set and the Qiagen OneStep RT-PCR kit. TCRdb itself trimmed the public reads at Q25 with fastp, ran MiXCR and retained productive beta chains. When rows share a CDR3 protein, they turn into one entry using the most common DNA and genes. The sample table lists about 250,000 distinct CDR3 sequences, 12% to 15% of them with a count of one. The ten largest clones take up about 33% of the sample. Sequenced sample: blood. These receptors all stem from a woman aged 50 to 65 with Graves' hyperthyroidism that later progressed to Graves' ophthalmopathy.

This clonotype was picked up many times. V is TRBV20-1 and J is TRBJ2-1; D is perhaps TRBD2 (5 bases). Per germline, CDR1 DFQATT and CDR2 SNEGSKA (reference sequence). Trimming removed 0 bases from V and 8 bases from J, with 14 bases in between. The CDR3 has 14 amino acids. The CDR3 here is CSARDRLHGDEQFF. CDR3 sequence (DNA): TGCAGTGCTAGAGACCGATTACACGGGGATGAGCAGTTCTTC.

This clonotype appeared many times. V is TRBV29-1 and J is TRBJ2-5; D is perhaps TRBD1 (5 bases). Germline CDR1 and CDR2: SQVTM and ANQGSEA. The CDR3 loop spans 12 amino acids. Trimming shortened V by 8 bases and J by 4 bases, and 14 bases separated the two germline ends. The CDR3 sequence: CSSPREGETQYF. The CDR3 nucleotides are TGCAGCAGCCCCAGGGAAGGAGAGACCCAGTACTTC. Variable domain in full (rest from reference TRBV29-1 and TRBJ2-5): SAVISQKPSRDICQRGTSLTIQCQVDSQVTMMFWYRQQPGQSLTLIATANQGSEATYESGFVIDKFPISRPNLTFSTLTVSNMSPEDSSIYLCSSPREGETQYFGPGTRLLVL.

This clonotype was picked up a small number of times. This chain links TRBV4-1 with TRBJ1-5; unclear D gene. Trimming removed 0 bases at V and 7 bases at J, with 10 bases between. The CDR3 is 14 residues long. CDR1 is MGHRA and CDR2 is YSYEKL in the germline V gene. The DNA of the CDR3 is TGCGCCAGCAGCCAAGATCGTAACCGGCAGCCCCAGCATTTT. Protein product: CASSQDRNRQPQHF.

This clonotype was counted at least ten times. The chain carries TRBV27 and TRBJ2-7; tentative D call: TRBD1 (5 bases). The CDR3 has 14 amino acids. The germline V gene encodes CDR1 MNHEY and CDR2 SMNVEV (reference sequence). Trimming left V 8 bases short and J 1 base short, with 15 bases between. The CDR3 DNA follows: TGTGCCAGCGCCAGGGTTCTTGGGTCCTACGAGCAGTACTTC. This translates into CASARVLGSYEQYF.

This clonotype was observed at least ten times. The chain links TRBV12-5 to TRBJ1-1; 7 bases map to TRBD1. Per germline, CDR1 LGHNT and CDR2 FRNRAP. The CDR3 consists of 15 residues. The V gene end was trimmed by 0 bases and the J gene end by 10 bases; junction bases not matched to a gene: 11. The DNA of the CDR3 is TGTGCTAGTGGTTTGGTACGGACAGGACCAAGGGGAGCTTTCTTT. It specifies CASGLVRTGPRGAFF.

This clonotype was recorded many times. The chain is built from TRBV19 and TRBJ2-2; D may be TRBD1 (6 bases). CDR3 length: 15 amino acids. Germline CDR1 LNHDA, CDR2 SQIVND (reference sequence). The V and J ends lost 5 bases and 3 bases respectively, with 13 bases between them. CDR3 nucleotides: TGTGCCAGTAGTTTTGGGGGCGCAGACACCGGGGAGCTGTTTTTT. Protein product: CASSFGGADTGELFF.

The CDR3 DNA follows: TGTGCCACAAACTCTCCTAAAAACATTCAGTACTTC. The encoded protein is CATNSPKNIQYF. The rearrangement links TRBV19 to TRBJ2-4, with D hard to call. V lost 10 bases, J lost 4 bases, and 11 bases lay in between. The CDR3 sequence is 12 residues long. Looked up from germline, CDR1 is LNHDA and CDR2 is SQIVND (reference sequence).

This clonotype was found a few times. The chain couples TRBV6-1 to TRBJ1-6; TRBD1 matches at 7 bases. The germline V gene encodes CDR1 MNHNS and CDR2 SASEGT. The CDR3 has 15 residues. Trimming took 4 bases from V and 9 from J; bases not matched to a gene: 9. The CDR3 here is CASSARQGGGSPLHF. CDR3 nucleotide sequence: TGTGCCAGCAGTGCCCGACAGGGAGGGGGTTCACCCCTCCACTTT.